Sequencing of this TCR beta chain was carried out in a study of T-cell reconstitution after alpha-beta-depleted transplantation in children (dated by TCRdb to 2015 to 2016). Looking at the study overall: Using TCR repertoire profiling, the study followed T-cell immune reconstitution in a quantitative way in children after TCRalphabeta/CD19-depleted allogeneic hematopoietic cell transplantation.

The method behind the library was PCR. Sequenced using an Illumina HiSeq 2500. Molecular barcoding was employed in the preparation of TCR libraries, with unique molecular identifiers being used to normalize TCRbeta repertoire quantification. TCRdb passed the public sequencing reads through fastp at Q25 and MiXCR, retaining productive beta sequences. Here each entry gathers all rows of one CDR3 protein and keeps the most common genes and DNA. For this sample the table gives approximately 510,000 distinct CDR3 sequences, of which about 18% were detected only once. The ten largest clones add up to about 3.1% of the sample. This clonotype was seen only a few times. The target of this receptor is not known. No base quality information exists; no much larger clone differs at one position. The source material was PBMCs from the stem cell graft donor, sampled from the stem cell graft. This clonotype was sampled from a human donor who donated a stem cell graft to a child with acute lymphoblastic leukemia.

The nucleotides are TGCGCCAGCAACGTTTGGGGTAACACTGAAGCTTTCTTT. Translated, this gives CASNVWGNTEAFF. The chain is encoded by TRBV5-1 joined to TRBJ1-1; no D gene call is confident. Reading the germline V gene gives CDR1 SGHRS and CDR2 YFSETQ. The CDR3 covers 13 residues, taking in both the cysteine and the phenylalanine. CDR3 DNA is the only sequence kept; it has 39 bases, read in frame from the first base. V loses 6 bases, J loses 2 bases, and the germline ends lie 11 bases apart.